This is a list of T cell receptor beta chains from one sample in a study of blood T cells in healthy people across ages. TCRdb reprocessed the 5' RACE reads via MiXCR and lists one record per CDR3 protein. The sample has 1.8 million or so distinct CDR3 sequences, 30% to 40% seen once. The sample consisted of blood. The receptors shown here come from a human donor in good health. Each CDR3 is given with its conserved first and last residue. A D gene is named only where the DNA matches it firmly. Size is stated for part of the rows, as once, few or many counts, or as a class when the clone is expanded.

CDR3 DNA	CDR3 protein	J gene	clone size	D gene	V gene
TGTGCCAGCGTCGGGACAGGGTATGGCTACACCTTC	CASVGTGYGYTF	TRBJ1-2	-	TRBD1	TRBV3-1
TGTGCCAGCAGCCAAGTCTCTAGCGGGGTTCCGGCCGATACGCAGTATTTT	CASSQVSSGVPADTQYF	TRBJ2-3	-	TRBD2	TRBV4-2
TGTGCCAGCAACCCCGGGGGACAAACCTACGAGCAGTACTTC	CASNPGGQTYEQYF	TRBJ2-7	-	-	TRBV7-2
TGTGCCAGCAACCAAGCGGGGGGGCTTGGAGCTTTCTTT	CASNQAGGLGAFF	TRBJ1-1	-	-	TRBV12-3/TRBV12-4
TGCAGCTCGAGGGGCCAGGGGGCTCGGAATGAGCAGTTCTTC	CSSRGQGARNEQFF	TRBJ2-1	-	TRBD1	TRBV29-1
TGCAGTGCTAGCCTTATATCGGAGGGCTTCTATGGCTACACCTTC	CSASLISEGFYGYTF	TRBJ1-2	-	-	TRBV20-1
TGCAGCGTCGCGGGACTAGCGAGCTCCTACGAGCAGTACTTC	CSVAGLASSYEQYF	TRBJ2-7	few	TRBD2	TRBV29-1
TGTGCCAGCTCACCAGGCCAGCCAGAGACCCAGTACTTC	CASSPGQPETQYF	TRBJ2-5	-	-	TRBV18
TGTGCCAGCAGTTACAAGGGGGGGTCGCTGGGACTATACGAGCAGTACTTC	CASSYKGGSLGLYEQYF	TRBJ2-7	few	-	TRBV6-5
TGTGCCAGCAGCTTAAAGAATCCAGGGGCCTTCTCTGGGGCCAACGTCCTGACTTTC	CASSLKNPGAFSGANVLTF	TRBJ2-6	-	-	TRBV7-2
TGTGCCATCAGCCTCGGAGCGGACCTCTACAATGAGCAGTTCTTC	CAISLGADLYNEQFF	TRBJ2-1	-	-	TRBV10-3
TGCGCCAGCAGCTGGAAAACACCGACGAACACTGAAGCTTTCTTT	CASSWKTPTNTEAFF	TRBJ1-1	-	-	TRBV5-1
TGTGCCAGTCGTTTTGGGGGCCTAAAGGATGAGCAGTTCTTC	CASRFGGLKDEQFF	TRBJ2-1	-	-	TRBV6-1
TGTGCCAGCAGCCCCCCCCAAGCGGGGGGGTTCGAGACCCAGTACTTC	CASSPPQAGGFETQYF	TRBJ2-5	-	TRBD2	TRBV7-2
TGTGCCAGCAGTGAATTCTTCCCAGGACAGAGTTTCTACGAGCAGTACTTC	CASSEFFPGQSFYEQYF	TRBJ2-7	-	-	TRBV25-1
TGTGCCAGCAGCTTAGAGGCGCGTCTTTACGAGCAGTACTTC	CASSLEARLYEQYF	TRBJ2-7	few	-	TRBV7-2
TGCAGTGTCCATTACGGAGGTCGAGAGACCCAGTACTTC	CSVHYGGRETQYF	TRBJ2-5	once	-	TRBV20-1
TGTGCCAGCAGCCCCCCCTATCCATCCCATGGCTACACCTTC	CASSPPYPSHGYTF	TRBJ1-2	few	-	TRBV7-9
TGCAGTGCTAGCTTGGGGGGTAACAGTGGGCATTTT	CSASLGGNSGHF	TRBJ1-5	-	-	TRBV20-1
TGTGCCAGCAGTTCGGGCAGCCTTGAGAACACTGAAGCTTTCTTT	CASSSGSLENTEAFF	TRBJ1-1	-	-	TRBV27
TGCAGCGTTGAAGAAGGCCTGGGAACGGACGAGCAGTACTTC	CSVEEGLGTDEQYF	TRBJ2-7	-	-	TRBV29-1
TGCGCCAGCAGCTTTACAGGGAGGAGCACAGATACGCAGTATTTT	CASSFTGRSTDTQYF	TRBJ2-3	few	-	TRBV5-1
TGTGCCAGCAGCGGCTTGTTTCAGTATGGCTACACCTTC	CASSGLFQYGYTF	TRBJ1-2	-	-	TRBV9